This T cell receptor beta chain was captured in a study of blood T cells in healthy people across ages. General observations from the study: Any changes in expanded clonotypes were possibly confounded, as donor CMV status remained unknown.

This CDR3 region has 15 residues. CDR1 is SNHLY and CDR2 is FYNNEI in the germline V gene. Losses at the gene ends were 3 bases for V and 4 bases for J; bases not matched to a gene: 4. Primed by a sample-barcoded 5' primer and a J-beta primer mix, a second PCR proceeded for about 6 to 11 cycles. Carrying 12 random nucleotides, a template-switch adaptor labeled each individual cDNA molecule. Every sample returned 2.5 million or more CDR3-containing paired-end reads. TCRdb re-derived calls from the 5' RACE reads in MiXCR, one entry per CDR3 protein. The sample lists 600,000 or so distinct CDR3 sequences; 21% were seen once. This clonotype has a handful of counts. The antigen is unknown.

The sequenced material came from blood. This clonotype was sampled from a man in his 70s in good health. V is TRBV2 and J is TRBJ2-5, with 11 bases lining up with TRBD2. This CDR3 is CASSDPGLAAETQYF. The CDR3 coding sequence is TGTGCCAGCAGTGATCCGGGACTAGCGGCAGAGACCCAGTACTTC. The full variable domain, with the rest looked up from reference TRBV2 and TRBJ2-5, is EPEVTQTPSHQVTQMGQEVILRCVPISNHLYFYWYRQILGQKVEFLVSFYNNEISEKSEIFDDQFSVERPDGSNFTLKIRSTKLEDSAMYFCASSDPGLAAETQYFGPGTRLLVL.